This T cell receptor beta chain was sequenced for a study of cytomegalovirus exposure and HLA in healthy donors. Study-wide results and limits: A later analysis found that most CMV-associated TCR beta chains appeared HLA-restricted. A previous analysis found most TCR beta V segments productive roughly 90% or roughly 30% of the time.

PCR involved 60 Vbeta and 13 Jbeta primers. Data came from immunoSEQ multiplex PCR; TCRdb stores just in-frame clones and leaves some out. The sample holds some 110,000 clones, around 74% seen once. Healthy bone marrow donors made up the cohort. As concerns this clone: Its antigen is still unknown.

The CDR3 has 14 residues. J gave up 8 bases and V 1 base, and 8 bases lay outside the gene matches. Germline V CDR1 and CDR2: SGHRS, YFSETQ. V usage is TRBV5-1 and J usage is TRBJ1-2; 7 nucleotides align to TRBD1. Sequenced input: PBMCs. This TCR came from a man aged 35-49 years in good health and CMV-seronegative. DNA of the CDR3: TGCGCCAGCAGCTTGACAACCGACAGGGACGGCTACACCTTC. Protein sequence: CASSLTTDRDGYTF.